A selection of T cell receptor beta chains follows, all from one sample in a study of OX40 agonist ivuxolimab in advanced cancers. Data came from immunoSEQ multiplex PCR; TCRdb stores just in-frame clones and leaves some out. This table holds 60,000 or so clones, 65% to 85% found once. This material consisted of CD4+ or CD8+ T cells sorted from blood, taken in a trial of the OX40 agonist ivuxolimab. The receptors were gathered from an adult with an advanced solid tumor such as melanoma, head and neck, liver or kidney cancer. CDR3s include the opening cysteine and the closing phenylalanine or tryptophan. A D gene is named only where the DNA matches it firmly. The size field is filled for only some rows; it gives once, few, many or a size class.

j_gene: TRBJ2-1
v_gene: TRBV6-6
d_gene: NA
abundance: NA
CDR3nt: TGTGCCAGCAGCGGCGGGGCCCTAGGGCAGTTCTTC
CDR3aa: CASSGGALGQFF

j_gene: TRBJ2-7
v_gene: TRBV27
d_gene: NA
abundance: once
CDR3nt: TGTGCCAGCAGTTCCTGGGACGGACTTCAAACCTACGAGCAGTACTTC
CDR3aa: CASSSWDGLQTYEQYF

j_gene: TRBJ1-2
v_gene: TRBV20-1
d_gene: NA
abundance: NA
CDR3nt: TGCAGTGCTGATGGCTACACCTTC
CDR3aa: CSADGYTF

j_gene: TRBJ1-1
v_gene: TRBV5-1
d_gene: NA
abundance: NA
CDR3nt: TGCGCCAGCAGCTTCCGGTCCGGGAACACTGAAGCTTTCTTT
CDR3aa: CASSFRSGNTEAFF

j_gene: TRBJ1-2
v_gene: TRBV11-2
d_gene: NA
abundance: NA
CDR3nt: TGTGCCAGCAGCGGGGCCAACTATGGCTACACCTTC
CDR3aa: CASSGANYGYTF

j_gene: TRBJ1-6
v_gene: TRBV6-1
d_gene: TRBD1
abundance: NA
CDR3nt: TGTGCCAGCAGTGCCCGACATAGGGACAGGGGTTCACCCCTCCACTTT
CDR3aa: CASSARHRDRGSPLHF

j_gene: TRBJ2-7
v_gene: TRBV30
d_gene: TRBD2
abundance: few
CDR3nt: TGTGCCTGGAACCCCACGGCGGGACTAGCGGGGGGGCCCCACGAGCAGTACTTC
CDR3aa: CAWNPTAGLAGGPHEQYF

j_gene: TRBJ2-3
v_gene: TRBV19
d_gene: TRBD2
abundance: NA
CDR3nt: TGTGCCAGTAGTCCCCCTAGCGGGGGGGCGAAGTGGACAGATACGCAGTATTTT
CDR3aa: CASSPPSGGAKWTDTQYF

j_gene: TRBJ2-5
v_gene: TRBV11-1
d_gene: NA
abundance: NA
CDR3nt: TGTGCCAGCAGCTCCAGGGACCTTCAAGAGACCCAGTACTTC
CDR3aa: CASSSRDLQETQYF

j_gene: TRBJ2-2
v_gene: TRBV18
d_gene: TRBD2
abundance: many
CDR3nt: TGTGCCAGCTCACACCCTTCTCCCGGGACTAGCGGGAGCACCGGGGAGCTGTTTTTT
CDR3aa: CASSHPSPGTSGSTGELFF

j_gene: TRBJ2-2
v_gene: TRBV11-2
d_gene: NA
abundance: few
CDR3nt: TGTGCCAGCACCCCTTCTAGCTCCTTCAGAAGCACCGGGGAGCTGTTTTTT
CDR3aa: CASTPSSSFRSTGELFF

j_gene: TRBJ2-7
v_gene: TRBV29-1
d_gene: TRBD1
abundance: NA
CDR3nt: TGCAGCGTAGGGGACAGCCTCTACGAGCAGTACTTC
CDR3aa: CSVGDSLYEQYF

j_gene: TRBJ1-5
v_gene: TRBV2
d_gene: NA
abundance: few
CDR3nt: TGTGCCAGCAGTGAGGTCCAGGGCGGCCAGCCCCAGCATTTT
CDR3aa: CASSEVQGGQPQHF

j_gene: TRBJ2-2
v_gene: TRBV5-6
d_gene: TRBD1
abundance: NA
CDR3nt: TGTGCCAGCAGCTTTGGGACAGGGACCGGGGAGCTGTTTTTT
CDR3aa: CASSFGTGTGELFF

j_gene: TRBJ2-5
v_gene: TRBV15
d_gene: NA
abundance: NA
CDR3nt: TGTGCCACCAGCAGAGATGAGAGACAATCAGAGACCCAGTACTTC
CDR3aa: CATSRDERQSETQYF

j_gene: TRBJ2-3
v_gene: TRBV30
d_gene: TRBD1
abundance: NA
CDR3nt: TGTGCCTGGAGTTCAGGGGGTTGGGATACGCAGTATTTT
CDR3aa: CAWSSGGWDTQYF

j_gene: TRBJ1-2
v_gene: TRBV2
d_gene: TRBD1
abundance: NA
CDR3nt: TGTGCCAGCTGCAGGGGGGTTAACTATGGCTACACCTTC
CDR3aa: CASCRGVNYGYTF

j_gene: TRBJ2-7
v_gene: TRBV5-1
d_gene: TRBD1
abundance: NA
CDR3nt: TGCGCCAGCAGCTATGGAACAGGGGGCGATACCTACGAGCAGTACTTC
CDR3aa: CASSYGTGGDTYEQYF

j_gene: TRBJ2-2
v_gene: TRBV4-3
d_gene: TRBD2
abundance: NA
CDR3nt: TGCGCCAGCAGCCAAGATTTAGGGCGGGGGGGCCGAGGGGTCGGGGAGCTGTTTTTT
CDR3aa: CASSQDLGRGGRGVGELFF

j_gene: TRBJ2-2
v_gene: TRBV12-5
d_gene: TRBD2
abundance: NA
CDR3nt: TGTGCTAGTGGTCTCTCACCCAAGGGGCTAGCGGGACTCGCGAACACCGGGGAGCTGTTTTTT
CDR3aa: CASGLSPKGLAGLANTGELFF

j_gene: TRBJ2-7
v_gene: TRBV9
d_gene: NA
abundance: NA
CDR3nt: TGTGCCAGCAGCGAGGGGGGAGCCTACGAGCAGTACTTC
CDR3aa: CASSEGGAYEQYF

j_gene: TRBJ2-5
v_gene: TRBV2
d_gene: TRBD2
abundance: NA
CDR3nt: TGTGCCAGCAGAGACTTAGCGGGGGAGCAAGAGACCCAGTACTTC
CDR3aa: CASRDLAGEQETQYF

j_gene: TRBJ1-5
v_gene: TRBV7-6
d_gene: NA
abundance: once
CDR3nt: TGTGCCAGCAGCTTAGGGGGAGAAAGGCCCCAGCATTTT
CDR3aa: CASSLGGERPQHF

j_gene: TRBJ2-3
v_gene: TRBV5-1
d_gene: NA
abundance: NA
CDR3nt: TGCGCCAGCAGCTTGGCAGCCCATTCTAGCACAGATACGCAGTATTTT
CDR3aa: CASSLAAHSSTDTQYF

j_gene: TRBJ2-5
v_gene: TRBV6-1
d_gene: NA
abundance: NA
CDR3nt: TGTGCCAGCAAGGGGAGACAGCCCCAAGAGACCCAGTACTTC
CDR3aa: CASKGRQPQETQYF

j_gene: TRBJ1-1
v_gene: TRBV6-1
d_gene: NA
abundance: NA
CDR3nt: TGTGCCAGCAGTGAATGGAACACTGAAGCTTTCTTT
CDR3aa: CASSEWNTEAFF

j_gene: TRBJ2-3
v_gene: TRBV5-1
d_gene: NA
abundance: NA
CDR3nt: TGCGCCAGCAGCCGGACAGAGGGGGAAGATACGCAGTATTTT
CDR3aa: CASSRTEGEDTQYF

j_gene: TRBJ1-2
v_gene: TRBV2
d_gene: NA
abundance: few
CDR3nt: TGTGCCAGCAGGGACCGAGCTAACTATGGCTACACCTTC
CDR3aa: CASRDRANYGYTF

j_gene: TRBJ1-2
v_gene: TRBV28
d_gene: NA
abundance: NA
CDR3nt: TGTGCCAGCAGAATACAGGGAGACTATGGCTACACCTTC
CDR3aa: CASRIQGDYGYTF

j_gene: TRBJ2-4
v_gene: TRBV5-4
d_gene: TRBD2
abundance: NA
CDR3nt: TGTGCCAGCAGTTCCAGCGGGGGGTCAACCAAAAACATTCAGTACTTC
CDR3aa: CASSSSGGSTKNIQYF

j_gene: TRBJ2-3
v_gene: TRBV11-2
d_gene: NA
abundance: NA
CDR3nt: TGTGCCAGCAGCTTCCAAGGGGATACGCAGTATTTT
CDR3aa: CASSFQGDTQYF

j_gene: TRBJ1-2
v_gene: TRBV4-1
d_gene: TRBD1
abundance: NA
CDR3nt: TGCGCCAGCAGCCCTCTTACAGGGGAGGCTGGCTATGGCTACACCTTC
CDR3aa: CASSPLTGEAGYGYTF

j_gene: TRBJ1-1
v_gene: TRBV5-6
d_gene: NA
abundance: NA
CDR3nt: TGTGCCAGCAGTCGTATCAGGGGAACTGAAGCTTTCTTT
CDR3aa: CASSRIRGTEAFF

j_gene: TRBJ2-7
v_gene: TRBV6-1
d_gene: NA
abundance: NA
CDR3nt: TGTGCCAGCGCGGCCAGGGCCGCCTTCCTTTACGAGCAGTACTTC
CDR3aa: CASAARAAFLYEQYF

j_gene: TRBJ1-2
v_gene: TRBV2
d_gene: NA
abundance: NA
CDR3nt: TGTGCCACCTCCCCCCAAAGGGGGGCGGTTGGCTACACCTTC
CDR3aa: CATSPQRGAVGYTF

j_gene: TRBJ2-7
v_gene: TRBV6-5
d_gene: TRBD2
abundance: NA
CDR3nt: TGTGCCAGCAGTTCCCACGCTAGCGGGAGACCCTACGAGCAGTACTTC
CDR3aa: CASSSHASGRPYEQYF

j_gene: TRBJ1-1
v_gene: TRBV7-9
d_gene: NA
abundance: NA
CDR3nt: TGTGCCAGCAGCTTGGGGGGGCTGGACACTGAAGCTTTCTTT
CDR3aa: CASSLGGLDTEAFF

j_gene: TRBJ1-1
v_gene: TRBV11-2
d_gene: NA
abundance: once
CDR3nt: TGTGCCAGCAGCTTAGATCCGGTCCAAAACACTGAAGCTTTCTTT
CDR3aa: CASSLDPVQNTEAFF

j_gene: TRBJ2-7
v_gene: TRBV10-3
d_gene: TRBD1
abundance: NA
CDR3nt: TGTGCCATCAGCCTTGACAGGGGGCCTTCCTACGAGCAGTACTTC
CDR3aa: CAISLDRGPSYEQYF

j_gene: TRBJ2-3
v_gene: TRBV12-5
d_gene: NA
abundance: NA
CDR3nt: TGTGCTAGTGGTTTGGGACACCTCACAGATACGCAGTATTTT
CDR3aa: CASGLGHLTDTQYF

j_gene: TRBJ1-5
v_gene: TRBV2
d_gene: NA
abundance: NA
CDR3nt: TGTGCCAGCAAAGGGGTCAGCAATCAGCCCCAGCATTTT
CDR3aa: CASKGVSNQPQHF

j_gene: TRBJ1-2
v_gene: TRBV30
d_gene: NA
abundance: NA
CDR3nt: TGTGCCTGGAGCGCACTGAGAAGGCTTTACGACTATGGCTACACCTTC
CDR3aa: CAWSALRRLYDYGYTF

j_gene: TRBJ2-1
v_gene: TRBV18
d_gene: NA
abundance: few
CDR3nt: TGTGCCAGCTCACCACAAAGCGGCGAGCAGTTCTTC
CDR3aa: CASSPQSGEQFF

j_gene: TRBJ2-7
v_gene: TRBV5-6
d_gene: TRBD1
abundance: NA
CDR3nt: TGTGCCAGCAGCTTTGGGACAGGGGGCTACGAGCAGTACTTC
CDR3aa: CASSFGTGGYEQYF

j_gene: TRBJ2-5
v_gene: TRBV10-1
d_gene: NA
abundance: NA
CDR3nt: TGCGCCAGCAGCGAGGCGGGACAAAAAGAGACCCAGTACTTC
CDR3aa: CASSEAGQKETQYF

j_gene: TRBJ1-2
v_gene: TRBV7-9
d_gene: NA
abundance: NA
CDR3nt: TGTGCCAGCAGCTTAGATAGTGCGCAAGGCTACACCTTC
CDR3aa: CASSLDSAQGYTF